This section outlines one T cell receptor (beta chain) sequence together with its context. The data were taken from a study of blood T cell repertoires in COVID-19. Study details: T cells, B-cell-depleted T cells, or PBMCs provided the cDNA or gDNA that served as material.

The V end lost 5 bases, the J end lost 0 bases, and 8 bases lay between the germline ends. Germline assignment: CDR1 MDHEN and CDR2 SYDVKM. This CDR3 has 14 amino acids. Here immunoSEQ multiplex PCR was the method, and the copy in TCRdb shows in-frame clones only, minus some. Among 150,000 to 190,000 clones, 70% to 85% were seen once, and the ten largest hold just over 9.5%. Specimen: peripheral blood. The chain employs TRBV28 and TRBJ1-5; D gene unclear. The clonotype originates from a woman in her forties or fifties with acute or convalescent COVID-19. The CDR3 DNA follows: TGTGCCAGCAGTCAACAGATTAGCAATCAGCCCCAGCATTTT. Its protein product is CASSQQISNQPQHF.